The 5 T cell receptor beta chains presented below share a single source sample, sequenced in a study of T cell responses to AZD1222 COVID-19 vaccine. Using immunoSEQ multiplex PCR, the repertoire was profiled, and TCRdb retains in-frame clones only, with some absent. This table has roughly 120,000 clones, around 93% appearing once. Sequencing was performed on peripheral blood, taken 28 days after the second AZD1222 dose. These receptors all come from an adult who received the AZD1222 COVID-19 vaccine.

The CDR3 spells CASSLKSAGDTYNEQFF. CDR3 coding DNA: TGTGCCAGCAGCTTGAAGTCTGCGGGGGACACCTACAATGAGCAGTTCTTC. The rearrangement links TRBV5-4 to TRBJ2-1; TRBD2 is a possible D gene (7 bases). V was clipped by 1 base and J by 2 bases, with 16 bases between them. The germline V gene encodes CDR1 SGHNT and CDR2 YYREEE (reference sequence). This CDR3 contains 17 residues.

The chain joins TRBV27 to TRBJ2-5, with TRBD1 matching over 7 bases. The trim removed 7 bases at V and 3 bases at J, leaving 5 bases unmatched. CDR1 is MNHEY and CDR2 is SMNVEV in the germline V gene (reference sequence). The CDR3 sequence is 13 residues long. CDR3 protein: CASKGAGEETQYF. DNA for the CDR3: TGTGCCAGCAAGGGGGCAGGGGAAGAGACCCAGTACTTC.

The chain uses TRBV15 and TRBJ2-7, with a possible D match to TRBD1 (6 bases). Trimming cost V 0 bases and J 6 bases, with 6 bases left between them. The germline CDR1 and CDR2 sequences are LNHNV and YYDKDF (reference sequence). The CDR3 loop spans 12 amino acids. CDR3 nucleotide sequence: TGTGCCACCAGCAGAGAGGGGGCCGAGCAGTACTTC. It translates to CATSREGAEQYF.

CDR3 region: CARSLRGVSYNEQFF. In nucleotides, the CDR3 is TGTGCCAGAAGCTTGCGAGGGGTCTCCTACAATGAGCAGTTCTTC. The chain carries TRBV5-3 and TRBJ2-1; perhaps D is TRBD1 or TRBD2 (5 bases each). TRBV5-3 is placed among ORFs of uncertain function. The V and J ends lost 1 base and 0 bases respectively, with 8 bases between them. The CDR3 totals 15 residues.

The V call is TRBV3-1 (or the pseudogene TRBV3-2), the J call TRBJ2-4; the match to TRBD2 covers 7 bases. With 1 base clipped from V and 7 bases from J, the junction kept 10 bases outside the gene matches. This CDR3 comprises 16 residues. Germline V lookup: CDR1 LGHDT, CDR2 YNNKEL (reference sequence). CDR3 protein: CASSQGGGGFSNIQYF. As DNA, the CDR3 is TGTGCCAGCAGCCAAGGTGGGGGAGGGTTTTCGAACATTCAGTACTTC.